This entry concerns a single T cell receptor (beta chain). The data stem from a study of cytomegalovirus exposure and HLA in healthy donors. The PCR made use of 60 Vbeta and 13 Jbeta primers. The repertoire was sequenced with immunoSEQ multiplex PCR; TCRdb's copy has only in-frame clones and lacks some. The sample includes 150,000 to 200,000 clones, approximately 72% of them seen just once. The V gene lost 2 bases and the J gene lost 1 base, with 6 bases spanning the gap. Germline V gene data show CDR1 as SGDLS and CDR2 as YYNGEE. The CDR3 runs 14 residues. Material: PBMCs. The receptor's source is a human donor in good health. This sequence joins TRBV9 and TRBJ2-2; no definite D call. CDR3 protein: CASSVLWNTGELFF. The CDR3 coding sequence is TGTGCCAGCAGCGTTCTTTGGAACACCGGGGAGCTGTTTTTT.